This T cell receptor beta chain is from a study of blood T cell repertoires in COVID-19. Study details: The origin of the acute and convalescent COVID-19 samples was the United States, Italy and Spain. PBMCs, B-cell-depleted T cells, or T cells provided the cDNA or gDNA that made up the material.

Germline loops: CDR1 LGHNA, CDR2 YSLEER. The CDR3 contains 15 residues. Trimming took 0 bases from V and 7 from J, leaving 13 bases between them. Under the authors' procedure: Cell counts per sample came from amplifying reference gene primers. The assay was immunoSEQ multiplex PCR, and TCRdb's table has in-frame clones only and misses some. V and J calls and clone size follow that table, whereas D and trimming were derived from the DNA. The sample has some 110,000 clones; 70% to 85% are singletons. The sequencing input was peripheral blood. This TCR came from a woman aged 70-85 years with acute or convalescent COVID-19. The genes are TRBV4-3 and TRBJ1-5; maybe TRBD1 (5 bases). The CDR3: CASSQDWGSWQPQHF. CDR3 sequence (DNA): TGCGCCAGCAGCCAAGATTGGGGCAGTTGGCAGCCCCAGCATTTT.